These T cell receptor beta chains were read from a single sample in a study of OX40 agonist ivuxolimab in advanced cancers. Libraries were prepared by immunoSEQ multiplex PCR; TCRdb keeps only in-frame clonotypes and omits some of them. The sample shows more than 65,000 clones, around 80% of them seen only once. The sequences come from CD4+ or CD8+ T cells sorted from blood, collected in a trial of the OX40 agonist ivuxolimab. The receptors stem from an adult with an advanced solid tumor such as melanoma, head and neck, liver or kidney cancer. Each CDR3 is given with its conserved first and last residue. D genes are given only for firm matches. Only part of the rows carry a size: once, few, many, or a class if the clone is expanded.

d_gene | j_gene | v_gene | abundance | CDR3nt | CDR3aa
TRBD1 | TRBJ1-5 | TRBV2 | NA | TGTGCCAGCAGGCAGGGGGCGGTGAGCAATCAGCCCCAGCATTTT | CASRQGAVSNQPQHF
NA | TRBJ1-4 | TRBV28 | NA | TGTGCCAGCAGCCCGGGTGGGGAGCAGAATGAAAAACTGTTTTTT | CASSPGGEQNEKLFF
NA | TRBJ1-3 | TRBV4-2 | NA | TGTGCCAGCAGCCCGATGAGAGGGGGTGGAAACACCATATATTTT | CASSPMRGGGNTIYF
NA | TRBJ1-2 | TRBV27 | NA | TGTGCCAGCAGTTCCACCCCATATAGCTATGGCTACACCTTC | CASSSTPYSYGYTF
NA | TRBJ1-3 | TRBV18 | NA | TGTGCCAGCTCACCGCAGGGGCGCGGAAACACCATATATTTT | CASSPQGRGNTIYF
NA | TRBJ2-5 | TRBV29-1 | NA | TGCAGCGTTGATTGGACGGGGAGGCAAGAGACCCAGTACTTC | CSVDWTGRQETQYF
NA | TRBJ2-7 | TRBV5-5 | NA | TGTGCCAGCAGCTTGCGGACTGGCCGAGGAGAGCAGTACTTC | CASSLRTGRGEQYF
NA | TRBJ2-1 | TRBV5-8 | NA | TGTGCCAGCAGCATGGCGGGACGGTACAATGAGCAGTTCTTC | CASSMAGRYNEQFF
NA | TRBJ2-3 | TRBV6-1 | NA | TGTGCCAGCAGCCCTCCCGCGACTGGTCATACGCAGTATTTT | CASSPPATGHTQYF
TRBD2 | TRBJ2-2 | TRBV6-4 | few | TGTGCCAGCAGTTCTAGCGGAGAAACGAACACCGGGGAGCTGTTTTTT | CASSSSGETNTGELFF
NA | TRBJ1-5 | TRBV5-8 | NA | TGTGCCAGCAGCTTGGAGGCGAGCAATCAGCCCCAGCATTTT | CASSLEASNQPQHF
NA | TRBJ1-3 | TRBV5-4 | NA | TGTGCCAGCAGCTTTGGGGCGTCTGGAAACACCATATATTTT | CASSFGASGNTIYF
NA | TRBJ2-3 | TRBV2 | NA | TGTGCCAGCAGATACGGGGGCACAGATACGCAGTATTTT | CASRYGGTDTQYF
NA | TRBJ1-4 | TRBV10-2 | once | TGCGCCAGCATCGGAGGAGGGACTAATGAAAAACTGTTTTTT | CASIGGGTNEKLFF
NA | TRBJ2-7 | TRBV19 | NA | TGTGCCAGTAGTCGGGGTCGCTACGAGCAGTACTTC | CASSRGRYEQYF
NA | TRBJ2-2 | TRBV5-1 | once | TGCGCCAGCAGCCTAGGGACTGAGACCGGGGAGCTGTTTTTT | CASSLGTETGELFF
TRBD2 | TRBJ2-5 | TRBV10-1 | NA | TGCGCCAGCAGTAGCGGGGGCCATCGAAGGGAGACCCAGTACTTC | CASSSGGHRRETQYF
NA | TRBJ2-7 | TRBV7-9 | NA | TGTGCCAGCAGCTTAGGCCAGGGAGCGAGCGAGCAGTACTTC | CASSLGQGASEQYF